One sample yielded the 17 T cell receptor beta chains listed below, sequenced in a study of blood T cell repertoires in COVID-19. Here immunoSEQ multiplex PCR was the method, and the copy in TCRdb shows in-frame clones only, minus some. The sample records about 670,000 clones, 75% to 90% being singletons. The source material was peripheral blood. These receptors all stem from a woman younger than 30 with acute or convalescent COVID-19.

CDR3 loop: CASSQDPTGVVTF. In DNA, the CDR3 is TGCGCCAGCAGCCAAGACCCGACAGGGGTTGTGACTTTC. V gene TRBV4-3 combines with J gene TRBJ2-6; 8 nucleotides align to TRBD1. The CDR3 sequence is 13 residues long. The germline gives CDR1 LGHNA, CDR2 YSLEER. Losses at the gene ends were 0 bases for V and 17 bases for J; bases not matched to a gene: 6.

The chain joins TRBV7-2 to TRBJ2-6; maybe TRBD1 (5 bases). Germline values: CDR1 SGHTA, CDR2 FQGNSA. The ends were cut back, 6 bases at V and 0 bases at J, with 18 bases in the middle. The CDR3 consists of 18 residues. DNA of the CDR3: TGTGCCAGCAGTTCTTTGGCAGGGTTATCCTCTGGGGCCAACGTCCTGACTTTC. Amino acids: CASSSLAGLSSGANVLTF.

This chain joins TRBV19 and TRBJ1-2; the D is unclear. CDR1 LNHDA and CDR2 SQIVND come from the germline V gene (reference sequence). The CDR3 is 10 residues long. The CDR3 protein is CAGGRYGYTF. The CDR3, as DNA: TGTGCGGGTGGGAGGTATGGCTACACCTTC.

The chain uses TRBV5-1 and TRBJ2-3, with TRBD2 identical over 12 bases. The germline CDR1 and CDR2 sequences are SGHRS and YFSETQ. V lost 4 bases and J lost 0; bases outside the gene matches: 12. The CDR3 covers 19 residues. CDR3 region: CASSAGLAGSPPSTDTQYF. Here the CDR3 DNA reads TGCGCCAGCAGCGCCGGACTAGCGGGGTCGCCCCCTAGCACAGATACGCAGTATTTT.

V usage is TRBV4-1 and J usage is TRBJ2-1; TRBD1 might be the D (8 bases). Germline loops: CDR1 MGHRA, CDR2 YSYEKL. The CDR3 runs 15 residues. The V end lost 2 bases, the J end lost 2 bases, and 10 bases lay between the germline ends. The CDR3 DNA reads TGCGCCAGCAGCCAAACAGGGGGGGCCTACAATGAGCAGTTCTTC. Translation gives CASSQTGGAYNEQFF.

This sequence joins TRBV4-2 and TRBJ1-2; TRBD1 might be the D (5 bases). The CDR3 has 15 residues. Germline V gives CDR1 LGHNA, CDR2 YNFKEQ. The V gene lost 1 base and the J gene lost 5 bases, with 14 bases spanning the gap. This chain's CDR3 is CASSQGQGDLYGYTF. The CDR3 bases are TGTGCCAGCAGCCAAGGGCAGGGCGATCTATATGGCTACACCTTC.

CDR3 nucleotide sequence: TGTGCCAGCAGGGGGACAGGGGGCCACGAGCAGTACTTC. Translating gives CASRGTGGHEQYF. The chain has TRBV12-3 or TRBV12-4 and TRBJ2-7; 12 bases agree with TRBD1. The CDR3 is made up of 13 amino acids. Germline trimming cut 6 bases from V and 5 bases from J; bases unmatched to any gene: 2.

The chain carries TRBV24-1 and TRBJ2-2, with D perhaps TRBD1 (6 bases). Per the germline V gene, CDR1 is KGHDR and CDR2 is SFDVKD. The CDR3 length is 15 residues. Trimming cost V 4 bases and J 5 bases, with 13 bases left between them. The CDR3 reads CATSDRDTETGELFF. CDR3 DNA: TGTGCCACCAGTGACCGGGACACCGAAACCGGGGAGCTGTTTTTT.

The J gene is TRBJ1-2, the V gene TRBV2; D remains ambiguous. V lost 4 bases and J 6 bases, leaving 15 bases between the germline ends. The CDR3 spans 14 residues. Looked up from germline, CDR1 is SNHLY and CDR2 is FYNNEI. CDR3 DNA: TGTGCCAGCAGTGGTGGGGTAGCGGGGAATGGCTACACCTTC. Translated, it gives CASSGGVAGNGYTF. Full variable domain (rest looked up from reference TRBV2 and TRBJ1-2): EPEVTQTPSHQVTQMGQEVILRCVPISNHLYFYWYRQILGQKVEFLVSFYNNEISEKSEIFDDQFSVERPDGSNFTLKIRSTKLEDSAMYFCASSGGVAGNGYTFGSGTRLTVV.

The chain has TRBV5-4 and TRBJ2-5; 8 bases are shared with TRBD1. From germline, CDR1 is SGHNT and CDR2 YYREEE (reference sequence). The CDR3 totals 15 residues. The J segment lost 5 bases and the V segment lost 5 bases, leaving 11 bases of the junction unmatched. CDR3 DNA sequence: TGTGCCAGCAGACCTACCGGGACAGGCGGCGAGACCCAGTACTTC. This codes for CASRPTGTGGETQYF.

This clone showed up many times. This rearrangement joins TRBV2 to TRBJ2-4, with D hard to call. Per germline, CDR1 SNHLY and CDR2 FYNNEI. The CDR3 covers 15 residues. Trimming removed 3 bases from V and 0 bases from J, with 9 bases in between. The CDR3 DNA reads TGTGCCAGCAGTGAGCTGGCTGGAGCCAAAAACATTCAGTACTTC. This codes for CASSELAGAKNIQYF.

The chain employs TRBV6-5 and TRBJ1-2; TRBD1 might be the D (5 bases). Germline CDR1 is MNHEY and CDR2 is SVGAGI. The CDR3 length is 11 residues. Trimming stripped 6 bases from V and 7 bases from J, with 9 bases between. CDR3: CASRRGSGYTF. CDR3 DNA: TGTGCCAGCAGAAGGGGTAGTGGCTACACCTTC.

V and J are TRBV5-6 and TRBJ2-1, with 8 nucleotides matching TRBD2. The germline V gene has CDR1 SGHDT and CDR2 YYEEEE. The length of the CDR3 is 13 residues. Trimming took 4 bases from V and 6 from J; bases not matched to a gene: 3. CDR3 in DNA: TGTGCCAGCAGCCTCGGGAGGGGCAATGAGCAGTTCTTC. Translation gives CASSLGRGNEQFF.

The chain combines TRBV27 with TRBJ1-4, with 7 bases matching TRBD1. CDR1 MNHEY and CDR2 SMNVEV come from the germline V gene (reference sequence). The V segment lost 4 bases and the J segment 8 bases; nucleotides outside the gene matches: 7. The CDR3 sequence is 14 residues long. This chain's CDR3 is CASSSDRSPEKLFF. The CDR3 DNA follows: TGTGCCAGCAGTTCGGACAGGAGTCCAGAAAAACTGTTTTTT.

The chain is built from TRBV2 and TRBJ1-2, with unresolved D. The CDR3 spans 14 residues. Germline V lookup: CDR1 SNHLY, CDR2 FYNNEI. Trimming removed 4 bases from V and 0 bases from J, with 9 bases in between. In DNA, the CDR3 is TGTGCCAGCAGTGTAGAGGGAGCTAACTATGGCTACACCTTC. The encoded protein is CASSVEGANYGYTF.

The V gene is TRBV11-1, the J gene TRBJ1-2; D is perhaps TRBD1 (5 bases). The CDR3 contains 14 residues. V lost 0 bases and J lost 7, with 12 bases in between. Germline V lookup: CDR1 SGHAT, CDR2 FQDESV (reference sequence). The chain's CDR3 is CASSLAAGKGGYTF. CDR3 nucleotide sequence: TGTGCCAGCAGCTTAGCGGCAGGGAAGGGTGGCTACACCTTC.

The rearrangement uses TRBV5-4 and TRBJ2-7; 7 positions match TRBD1. The junction had 0 bases not matched to a gene; V was cut back by 3 bases and J by 0 bases. The CDR3 has 13 residues. The germline V gene encodes CDR1 SGHNT and CDR2 YYREEE (reference sequence). The CDR3 protein is CASSWDSSYEQYF. In nucleotides, the CDR3 is TGTGCCAGCAGCTGGGACAGCTCCTACGAGCAGTACTTC.